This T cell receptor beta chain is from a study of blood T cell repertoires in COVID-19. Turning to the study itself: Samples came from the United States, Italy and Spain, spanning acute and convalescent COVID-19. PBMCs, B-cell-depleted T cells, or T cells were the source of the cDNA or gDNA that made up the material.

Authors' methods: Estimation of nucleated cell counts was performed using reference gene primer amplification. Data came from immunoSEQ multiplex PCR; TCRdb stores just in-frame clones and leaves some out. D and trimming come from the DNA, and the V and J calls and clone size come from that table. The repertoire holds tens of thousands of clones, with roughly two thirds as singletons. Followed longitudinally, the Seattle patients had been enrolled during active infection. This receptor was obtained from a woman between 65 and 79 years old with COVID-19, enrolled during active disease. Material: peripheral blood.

In DNA form, the CDR3 reads TGTGCCAGCACCCCCACACCCATGAGGCATGAGCAGTTCTTC. It is translated as CASTPTPMRHEQFF. The chain carries TRBV2 and TRBJ2-1; no clear D. V lost 7 bases, J lost 8 bases, and 18 bases lay in between. There are 14 residues in the CDR3. The V gene's germline CDR1 is SNHLY and CDR2 FYNNEI.